This passage covers 7 T cell receptor beta chains from one sample sequenced in a study of cytomegalovirus exposure and HLA in healthy donors (dated by TCRdb to between 2016 and 2019). Library preparation was by the immunoSEQ multiplex PCR assay. A mixture of 60 forward primers for TCR Vbeta segments and 13 reverse primers for TCR Jbeta segments was used in the multiplex PCR. Drawn from immuneACCESS, this table holds only the in-frame rearrangements with V and J called that TCRdb kept. Clones are partly lost; checked studies trace under half to an unresolved V gene and leave the rest unexplained. This sample holds about 180,000 clones; approximately 88% were observed only once. 0.35% to 0.45% of the sample rests with the top ten. Sequencing was done on a sample of PBMCs. The receptors were gathered from a boy aged 2-9 years in good health and CMV-seronegative.

The chain recombines TRBV6-5 with TRBJ1-1; 7 nucleotides align to TRBD1. The CDR3 sequence is 12 residues long. Germline CDR1 is MNHEY and CDR2 is SVGAGI. V lost 6 bases to trimming and J lost 4 bases; unmatched junction nucleotides: 2. The CDR3 here is CASSRTGTEAFF. CDR3 in DNA: TGTGCCAGCAGCAGGACAGGCACTGAAGCTTTCTTT.

The genes are TRBV28 and TRBJ1-5, with TRBD1 matching over 10 bases. Per the germline V gene, CDR1 is MDHEN and CDR2 is SYDVKM. This CDR3 is 14 amino acids long. The V and J ends lost 5 bases and 4 bases, in that order; junction bases with no gene match: 2. As DNA, the CDR3 is TGTGCCAGCAGTGACAGGGGGCGGAATCAGCCCCAGCATTTT. This translates into CASSDRGRNQPQHF.

This clone appeared a single time. This chain links TRBV19 with TRBJ2-7; D is undetermined. Germline V CDR1 and CDR2: LNHDA, SQIVND (reference sequence). The CDR3 has 13 amino acids. Trimming removed 5 bases from V and 3 bases from J, with 11 bases in between. Here the CDR3 reads CASSSPFFYEQYF. For the CDR3, the DNA is TGTGCCAGTAGTTCCCCGTTCTTCTACGAGCAGTACTTC. The full variable domain, completed using reference TRBV19 and TRBJ2-7, is DGGITQSPKYLFRKEGQNVTLSCEQNLNHDAMYWYRQDPGQGLRLIYYSQIVNDFQKGDIAEGYSVSREKKESFPLTVTSAQKNPTAFYLCASSSPFFYEQYFGPGTRLTVT.

The chain uses TRBV4-1 and TRBJ1-4; a possible D gene is TRBD1 (6 bases). Between the trimmed V and J ends, which lost 8 bases and 5 bases, there was a span of 12 bases. CDR3 length equals 13 residues. Per germline, CDR1 MGHRA and CDR2 YSYEKL. The CDR3 is CASRRQVNEKLFF. CDR3 nucleotide sequence: TGCGCCAGCCGCCGACAGGTGAATGAAAAACTGTTTTTT.

The V and J genes are TRBV7-9 and TRBJ2-5, with D possibly TRBD2 on 6 matching bases. The V gene's germline CDR1 is SEHNR and CDR2 FQNEAQ (reference sequence). CDR3 length: 16 residues. V gave up 5 bases and J gave up 6 bases, with 22 bases separating them. The CDR3 bases are TGTGCCAGCAGCGGGGGGATCTACCCTGCGCGAAAGACCCAGTACTTC. Translation: CASSGGIYPARKTQYF.

The rearrangement uses TRBV7-9 and TRBJ1-4; a possible D gene is TRBD1 (6 bases). This CDR3 is built from 16 residues. Per germline, CDR1 SEHNR and CDR2 FQNEAQ (reference sequence). V gave up 3 bases and J gave up 9 bases, with 20 bases separating them. CDR3: CASSLSVPGVNQKLFF. For the CDR3, the DNA is TGTGCCAGCAGCTTGTCGGTGCCAGGGGTAAATCAAAAACTGTTTTTT.

J is TRBJ2-6 and V is TRBV6-1, with 9 nucleotides matching TRBD1. Germline lookup yields CDR1 MNHNS and CDR2 SASEGT. Unmatched junction bases numbered 4, after V lost 4 bases and J lost 3 bases. There are 16 residues in the CDR3. The CDR3 DNA follows: TGTGCCAGCAGTGGCACAGGGGGCGGTGGGGCCAACGTCCTGACTTTC. It codes for CASSGTGGGGANVLTF.